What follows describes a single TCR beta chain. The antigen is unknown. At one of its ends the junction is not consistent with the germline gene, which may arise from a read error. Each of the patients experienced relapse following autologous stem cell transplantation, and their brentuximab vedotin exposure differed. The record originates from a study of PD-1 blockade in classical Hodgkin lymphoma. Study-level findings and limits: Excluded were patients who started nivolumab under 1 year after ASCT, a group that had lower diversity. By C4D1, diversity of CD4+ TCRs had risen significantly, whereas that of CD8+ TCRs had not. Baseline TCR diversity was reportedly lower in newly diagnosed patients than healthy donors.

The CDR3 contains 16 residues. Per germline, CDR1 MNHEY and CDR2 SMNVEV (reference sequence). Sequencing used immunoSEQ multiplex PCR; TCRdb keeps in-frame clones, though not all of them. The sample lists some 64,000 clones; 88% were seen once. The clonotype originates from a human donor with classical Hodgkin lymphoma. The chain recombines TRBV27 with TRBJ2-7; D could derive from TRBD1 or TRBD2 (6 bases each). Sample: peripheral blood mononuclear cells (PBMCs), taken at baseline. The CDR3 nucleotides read TGTGCCAGCAGTCTATCCAAACAGGGTCCGGGGGACGAGCAGTACTTC. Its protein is CASSLSKQGPGDEQYF.